The T cell receptor (beta chain) under discussion was sequenced for a study of early T cells in non-severe SARS-CoV-2 infection (dated by TCRdb to about 2021). For the wider study: Because TCR sequencing was done on bulk RNA from unsorted whole blood, the alpha and beta chains could not be paired. General findings and caveats noted by the study authors: Matching against VDJdb was skewed toward anti-spike CD8 responses, likely underestimated virus-specific expansions, and missed private and CD4 specificities.

About this clonotype: It has no known antigen specificity. Per-base qualities were not stored, and no clone one base away is much larger.

A case-control design nested within a healthcare worker cohort in London, UK, was used, with weekly nasopharyngeal swab PCR tests and blood sampling performed. Between 23 and 31 March 2020, the week of the UK lockdown, healthcare workers were enrolled and then followed up weekly for as long as 16 weeks. The library was built by means of 5' RACE. The reads were generated on a NextSeq 500. The TCR library protocol attached unique molecular identifiers to individual cDNA molecules to correct for sequencing error and PCR bias. Both TCR alpha and beta chains were sequenced, and tight co-correlation was observed between alpha and beta sequence abundances in each sample. Concerning the study's data processing: Decombinator V4 was used to perform V gene, J gene and CDR3 annotation of TCR sequences. TCRs were defined as expanded if a significant change between any two time points was detected under a Poisson model with p below 0.0001. TCR abundances were normalised to the total number of TCRs sequenced in each sample and reported as counts per million. TRAV1-2 paired with TRAJ12, TRAJ20 or TRAJ33 defined MAIT TCRs, while TRAV10 paired with TRAJ18 defined iNKT TCRs. VDJdb, accessed 1 November 2021, was searched for CMV, EBV and SARS-CoV-2 annotated TCRs, excluding TCRs annotated for multiple antigens. Clones were called with MiXCR by TCRdb after fastp trimmed the public reads at Q25, and only in-frame beta chains were retained. Here each entry gathers all rows of one CDR3 protein and keeps the most common genes and DNA. The V and J calls shown here were made by TCRdb, not taken from the authors' results. This sample comprises tens of thousands of distinct CDR3 sequences, 5.9% of them detected only once. The ten most abundant clones make up roughly 3.5% of the sample.

The germline V end is reduced by 6 bases and the J end by 3 bases; junction bases left unmatched: 9. The CDR3 starts with the cysteine, ends with the phenylalanine, and has 15 residues. Only the CDR3 DNA is retained, 45 bases long and in frame from the first base. This TCR derives from an adult who was a healthcare worker with PCR-confirmed SARS-CoV-2 infection or an uninfected control (not recorded which). The specimen comprised whole blood, sampled at baseline. The chain was built from TRBV12-3 or TRBV12-4 and TRBJ2-7; 9 of the junction bases match TRBD2. The CDR3 protein: CASRTGTSSFYEQYF. The sequenced DNA is TGTGCCAGCAGAACCGGGACTAGCAGTTTCTACGAGCAGTACTTC.